This TCR beta chain is from a study of blood T cell repertoires in COVID-19. Across the whole study: Some COVID-19 samples were acute and others convalescent; all came from the United States, Italy and Spain. PBMCs, B-cell-depleted T cells, or T cells were the source of the cDNA or gDNA that made up the material.

As regards this clone: The identical CDR3 is also encoded by other nucleotide sequences in the sample.

Germline CDR1 reads MNHEY; CDR2 reads SVGAGI. This CDR3 spans 14 amino acids. The germline V and J ends were trimmed by 2 bases and 0 bases, with 7 bases remaining between them. Original methodology: Researchers report that nucleated cell counts were estimated from reference gene primer amplification. The repertoire was sequenced with immunoSEQ multiplex PCR; TCRdb's copy has only in-frame clones and lacks some. V and J calls and clone size follow that table, whereas D and trimming were derived from the DNA. The data contain fewer than 250,000 clones, about 91% of them singletons. Sequenced: peripheral blood. This clonotype was sampled from a man aged 25-45 years with acute or convalescent COVID-19. The chain is built from TRBV6-5 and TRBJ1-1; no definite D call. The CDR3: CASSYGQLNTEAFF. In DNA, the CDR3 is TGTGCCAGCAGTTACGGGCAGCTGAACACTGAAGCTTTCTTT.